This record covers a single T cell receptor beta chain. Its antigen is not identified. This entry is derived from a study of cytomegalovirus exposure and HLA in healthy donors. Study-level background: Researchers found that about 82% of about 400 genotyped donors fell within the Caucasian-associated ancestry cluster.

Trimming took 4 bases from V and 3 from J, leaving 13 bases between them. Per the germline V gene, CDR1 is ENHRY and CDR2 is SYGVKD. This CDR3 has 15 residues. Study-level findings and limits: Later on, an analysis showed TCR association rates differing by HLA locus, with DRB1 the most and HLA-C the fewest. Association of approximately 18,000 TCR beta sequences with HLA alleles was found at 0.05 false discovery rate in a later analysis.

With 60 Vbeta and 13 Jbeta primers, the PCR was carried out. Generated by immunoSEQ multiplex PCR, the TCRdb table keeps only in-frame clones and is missing some. The table lists about 190,000 clones, roughly 80% of them singletons. Sequenced sample: PBMCs. The receptor comes from a woman aged 25 to 39 in good health and CMV-seropositive. V usage is TRBV10-3 and J usage is TRBJ1-5; a possible D gene is TRBD1 (6 bases). The CDR3 DNA reads as TGTGCCATCAGTGCGGACAGCAAAATCAATCAGCCCCAGCATTTT. Translation: CAISADSKINQPQHF.